Listed below are T cell receptor beta chains from one sample, sequenced in a study of blood T cell repertoires in COVID-19. The method was immunoSEQ multiplex PCR; TCRdb's version includes in-frame clones alone and lacks a portion of them. Of a few hundred thousand clones in the sample, approximately 82% are singletons; the top ten hold roughly 3.1%. Material: peripheral blood. Receptors originate from a young woman with acute or convalescent COVID-19. Both conserved end residues are trimmed from each CDR3. Each record gives: clone size, V gene, J gene, CDR3 protein. Rows may omit the clone size; those that give it use once, few, many or a size class.

clone size: -
V gene: TRBV5-1
J gene: TRBJ2-7
CDR3 protein: ASSLAGSPRTVVRYEQY

clone size: -
V gene: TRBV14
J gene: TRBJ2-2
CDR3 protein: ASSRPGHITGELF

clone size: -
V gene: TRBV29-1
J gene: TRBJ2-7
CDR3 protein: SVRLGTSGRSYEQY

clone size: -
V gene: TRBV6-6
J gene: TRBJ2-5
CDR3 protein: ASSQKGHSLETQY

clone size: -
V gene: TRBV10-2
J gene: TRBJ2-7
CDR3 protein: ASSQWASGTASYEQY

clone size: -
V gene: TRBV6-2/TRBV6-3
J gene: TRBJ2-7
CDR3 protein: ASSHGDFQLYEQY

clone size: -
V gene: TRBV7-6
J gene: TRBJ1-5
CDR3 protein: ASNFQGRVKLKNQPQH

clone size: -
V gene: TRBV6-5
J gene: TRBJ1-1
CDR3 protein: ASMSQVGTEAF

clone size: -
V gene: TRBV19
J gene: TRBJ1-5
CDR3 protein: ASIPTGWVNQPQH

clone size: -
V gene: TRBV4-3
J gene: TRBJ2-1
CDR3 protein: ASSPEGRSYNEQF

clone size: -
V gene: TRBV4-3
J gene: TRBJ2-7
CDR3 protein: ASSQDPNSYEQY

clone size: large
V gene: TRBV6-1
J gene: TRBJ1-5
CDR3 protein: ASSERPVGNQPQH

clone size: -
V gene: TRBV7-2
J gene: TRBJ2-3
CDR3 protein: ASSPGYGTDTQY

clone size: -
V gene: TRBV27
J gene: TRBJ2-5
CDR3 protein: ASSSLLGLLRTQY

clone size: -
V gene: TRBV2
J gene: TRBJ1-2
CDR3 protein: ASSETGDGYT

clone size: -
V gene: TRBV7-2
J gene: TRBJ2-3
CDR3 protein: ASSSRLAGRADTQY

clone size: -
V gene: TRBV2
J gene: TRBJ2-1
CDR3 protein: ASSERELAGGDNEQF

clone size: -
V gene: TRBV3-1/TRBV3-2
J gene: TRBJ1-1
CDR3 protein: ASSQAGGPGTSAF

clone size: -
V gene: TRBV11-2
J gene: TRBJ2-7
CDR3 protein: ASSLAGTGGSHEQY

clone size: -
V gene: TRBV28
J gene: TRBJ2-7
CDR3 protein: ASSFGLAGGYEQY

clone size: -
V gene: TRBV16
J gene: TRBJ2-7
CDR3 protein: ASSQGADRVHEQY

clone size: medium-sized
V gene: TRBV6-6
J gene: TRBJ1-5
CDR3 protein: ASNDRVGQPQH

clone size: -
V gene: TRBV6-6
J gene: TRBJ1-1
CDR3 protein: ASRDTGGKLNTEAF

clone size: once
V gene: TRBV28
J gene: TRBJ1-4
CDR3 protein: ASSFPTRTGPREKLF

clone size: once
V gene: TRBV28
J gene: TRBJ2-1
CDR3 protein: ASRPGLAGYNEQF

clone size: -
V gene: TRBV5-1
J gene: TRBJ1-5
CDR3 protein: ASSFEGRSNQPQH

clone size: -
V gene: TRBV4-1
J gene: TRBJ1-2
CDR3 protein: ASSPGTGGEIYGYT

clone size: -
V gene: TRBV4-3
J gene: TRBJ2-7
CDR3 protein: ASSQEVRYEQY

clone size: -
V gene: TRBV28
J gene: TRBJ2-1
CDR3 protein: ASRGQVNNEQF

clone size: few
V gene: TRBV12-3/TRBV12-4
J gene: TRBJ2-1
CDR3 protein: ASSYSGNEQF